A single sample is the source of the 27 T cell receptor beta chains below, sequenced in a study of blood T cell repertoires in COVID-19. The table came from immunoSEQ multiplex PCR; TCRdb's copy has only in-frame clones and leaves some out. The sample holds about 240,000 clones, roughly 85% seen once. The sequenced sample consisted of PBMCs or T cells enriched from blood (not recorded which). The receptors shown here come from a woman aged 35 to 49 who had been exposed to COVID-19.

This clone was observed a handful of times. The J gene is TRBJ1-1, the V gene TRBV12-3 or TRBV12-4; a possible D gene is TRBD1 (6 bases). Trimming took 6 bases from V and 2 from J, leaving 10 bases between them. The CDR3 has 13 amino acids. The CDR3 region has the DNA TGTGCCAGCAGGGGACACGAAAACACTGAAGCTTTCTTT. Protein sequence: CASRGHENTEAFF.

This clone showed up just a few times. The rearrangement uses TRBV7-9 and TRBJ1-2; 7 nucleotides agree with TRBD1. This CDR3 comprises 17 residues. CDR1 SEHNR and CDR2 FQNEAQ come from the germline V gene (reference sequence). Losses at the gene ends were 2 bases for V and 3 bases for J; bases not matched to a gene: 12. CDR3 coding DNA: TGTGCCAGCAGCTTATTTCAAGGGGCAGGGGGATACTATGGCTACACCTTC. Amino acid sequence: CASSLFQGAGGYYGYTF.

The chain links TRBV7-3 to TRBJ2-5; TRBD2 matches at 8 bases. Looked up from germline, CDR1 is SGHTA and CDR2 is FQGTGA. CDR3 length: 14 residues. V lost 8 bases and J lost 5; bases outside the gene matches: 10. CDR3 DNA: TGTGCCAGCTCCCGGGGGGGCCCGGGGGAGACCCAGTACTTC. It is translated as CASSRGGPGETQYF.

This sequence joins TRBV6-5 and TRBJ1-5; the D gene is possibly TRBD1 (5 bases). Trimming shortened V by 10 bases and J by 4 bases, and 17 bases separated the two germline ends. This CDR3 has 14 residues. CDR1 MNHEY and CDR2 SVGAGI come from the germline V gene. The CDR3 sequence: CATRNGGGNQPQHF. The CDR3 nucleotides read TGTGCCACGCGAAACGGGGGGGGAAATCAGCCCCAGCATTTT.

The J gene is TRBJ1-4, the V gene TRBV7-2; D is ambiguous. The V end was cut by 4 bases, the J end by 5 bases, with 8 bases between. Germline assignment: CDR1 SGHTA and CDR2 FQGNSA. This CDR3 spans 13 amino acids. The CDR3 loop is CASSSQRNEKLFF. In DNA, the CDR3 is TGTGCCAGCAGCTCTCAGCGAAATGAAAAACTGTTTTTT. Full variable domain (missing parts from reference TRBV7-2 and TRBJ1-4): GAGVSQSPSNKVTEKGKDVELRCDPISGHTALYWYRQSLGQGLEFLIYFQGNSAPDKSGLPSDRFSAERTGGSVSTLTIQRTQQEDSAVYLCASSSQRNEKLFFGSGTQLSVL.

V gene TRBV7-9 combines with J gene TRBJ2-7; TRBD2 aligns across 9 bases. This CDR3 has 13 amino acids. CDR1 SEHNR and CDR2 FQNEAQ come from the germline V gene (reference sequence). J was trimmed by 6 bases and V by 6 bases; bases with no gene match: 6. The CDR3 region is CASRGSGGSEQYF. In nucleotides, the CDR3 is TGTGCCAGCAGGGGTAGCGGGGGCAGCGAGCAGTACTTC.

The rearrangement uses TRBV28 and TRBJ1-2; D may be TRBD1 (6 bases). Germline CDR1 MDHEN, CDR2 SYDVKM. CDR3 length: 13 amino acids. Trimming took 6 bases from V and 7 from J, leaving 15 bases between them. The CDR3, as DNA: TGTGCCAGCAGACCAGGGGACCGAGGTGGCTACACCTTC. This sequence encodes CASRPGDRGGYTF.

This chain links TRBV19 with TRBJ1-1, with 8 bases that match TRBD1. The CDR3 extends over 13 amino acids. CDR1 LNHDA and CDR2 SQIVND come from the germline V gene (reference sequence). Trimming took 4 bases from V and 7 from J; bases not matched to a gene: 5. Here the CDR3 DNA reads TGTGCCAGTAGTAAAAGGACAGGGATTGAAGCTTTCTTT. Encoded protein: CASSKRTGIEAFF.

The V call is TRBV19, the J call TRBJ1-5; no definite D call. V lost 6 bases and J lost 4, with 13 bases in between. Germline loops: CDR1 LNHDA, CDR2 SQIVND (reference sequence). This CDR3 contains 14 residues. CDR3 bases: TGTGCCAGTAGGAGGGTAGGGAAGAATCAGCCCCAGCATTTT. It specifies CASRRVGKNQPQHF.

This clone was seen only once. The chain couples TRBV4-1 to TRBJ1-4; no definite D call. V lost 8 bases to trimming and J lost 1 base, with 23 bases between them. Germline lookup yields CDR1 MGHRA and CDR2 YSYEKL. CDR3 length equals 18 residues. The CDR3 region has the DNA TGCGCCAGCGGGGTCGACGGGGAACTTGAAGGAACTAATGAAAAACTGTTTTTT. It translates to CASGVDGELEGTNEKLFF.

The genes are TRBV30 and TRBJ2-7; 7 bases are shared with TRBD2. The germline V gene has CDR1 GTSNPN and CDR2 SVGIG (reference sequence). V lost 3 bases, J lost 2 bases, and 13 bases stayed unmatched. The CDR3 extends over 16 amino acids. CDR3 sequence: CAWSPGRGEGTYEQYF. CDR3 sequence (DNA): TGTGCCTGGAGCCCCGGGAGAGGGGAGGGGACCTACGAGCAGTACTTC. The full variable domain, completed using reference TRBV30 and TRBJ2-7, is SQTIHQWPATLVQPVGSPLSLECTVEGTSNPNLYWYRQAAGRGLQLLFYSVGIGQISSEVPQNLSASRPQDRQFILSSKKLLLSDSGFYLCAWSPGRGEGTYEQYFGPGTRLTVT.

The sample holds a few counts of this clone. V usage is TRBV9 and J usage is TRBJ1-3; D call uncertain. In germline, CDR1 is SGDLS, CDR2 YYNGEE. This CDR3 is 15 amino acids long. Trimming removed 0 bases at V and 5 bases at J, with 12 bases between. For the CDR3, the DNA is TGTGCCAGCAGCGTAGGCGGCAGCCAACGAAACACCATATATTTT. Its translation is CASSVGGSQRNTIYF.

The V and J genes are TRBV5-1 and TRBJ1-1, with D perhaps matching TRBD1 (5 bases). The germline V gene encodes CDR1 SGHRS and CDR2 YFSETQ. CDR3 length equals 15 residues. V dropped 2 bases and J dropped 3 bases, with 14 bases sitting between them. CDR3 bases: TGCGCCAGCAGCTTCGAAGGGTGGGGGGACACTGAAGCTTTCTTT. Translation gives CASSFEGWGDTEAFF.

V usage is TRBV10-3 and J usage is TRBJ1-2; D is uncertain. The CDR3 length is 16 residues. V dropped 2 bases and J dropped 2 bases, with 15 bases sitting between them. Per germline, CDR1 ENHRY and CDR2 SYGVKD. This CDR3 reads CAISETPDTTNYGYTF. DNA of the CDR3: TGTGCCATCAGTGAGACCCCAGACACCACAAACTATGGCTACACCTTC.

The CDR3 here is CASRYRGRHEQYF. The CDR3 bases are TGTGCCAGCAGGTACAGGGGTCGGCACGAGCAGTACTTC. The chain links TRBV27 to TRBJ2-7; 7 bases map to TRBD1. Germline lookup yields CDR1 MNHEY and CDR2 SMNVEV (reference sequence). J lost 5 bases, V lost 6 bases, and 7 bases had no gene match. CDR3 length equals 13 residues.

This clone occurred a few times. V and J are TRBV24-1 and TRBJ1-5; TRBD1 might be the D (5 bases). V lost 9 bases to trimming and J lost 9 bases, with 23 bases between them. The CDR3 contains 15 residues. CDR1 is KGHDR and CDR2 is SFDVKD in the germline V gene. CDR3 residues: CATRTGTLPGGPQHF. CDR3 in DNA: TGTGCCACCCGGACCGGGACTCTCCCTGGGGGGCCCCAGCATTTT.

V gene TRBV7-2 combines with J gene TRBJ2-6; no firm D call. CDR3 size: 16 residues. CDR1 and CDR2 (germline): SGHTA, FQGNSA. V was shortened by 3 bases and J by 0 bases, with 9 bases between the two germline ends. The CDR3 bases are TGTGCCAGCAGCTTCGATACTAACTCTGGGGCCAACGTCCTGACTTTC. This encodes CASSFDTNSGANVLTF.

This rearrangement joins TRBV7-2 to TRBJ2-7, with D possibly TRBD2 on 6 matching bases. The CDR3 is made up of 13 amino acids. V shed 0 bases and J shed 13 bases, with 16 bases lying between them. The germline gives CDR1 SGHTA, CDR2 FQGNSA. In nucleotides, the CDR3 is TGTGCCAGCAGCTTAGCGCAACGGGGGACCCCTTACTTC. It encodes CASSLAQRGTPYF.

The chain employs TRBV10-3 and TRBJ2-3, with 9 bases matching TRBD1. CDR1 is ENHRY, CDR2 SYGVKD, per germline. Trimming at V came to 6 bases and at J to 4 bases, leaving 5 bases not matched to a gene. The CDR3 is 14 amino acids. The CDR3 DNA sequence: TGTGCCATCAGACCGGGACAGGGAGCAGATACGCAGTATTTT. It translates to CAIRPGQGADTQYF.

The chain is built from TRBV28 and TRBJ2-7; D is undetermined. This CDR3 comprises 11 residues. The V end was cut by 10 bases, the J end by 5 bases, with 12 bases between. The germline CDR1 and CDR2 sequences are MDHEN and SYDVKM. CDR3: CATDTNDEQYF. CDR3 DNA sequence: TGTGCCACCGATACTAACGACGAGCAGTACTTC.

This clone has at least ten counts. The chain employs TRBV6-4 and TRBJ2-1; 12 bases agree with TRBD2. The V and J ends lost 0 bases and 8 bases, in that order; junction bases with no gene match: 2. The CDR3 covers 15 residues. Germline-derived CDR1 and CDR2 are MRHNA and SNTAGT. The CDR3 region is CASSDSLAGGHEQFF. CDR3 bases: TGTGCCAGCAGTGACTCGCTAGCGGGGGGGCATGAGCAGTTCTTC.

This rearrangement joins TRBV2 to TRBJ1-4, with a tentative D call TRBD1 (6 bases). The length of the CDR3 is 17 residues. Trimming pared 0 bases from V and 7 bases from J, leaving 18 bases between. Germline loops: CDR1 SNHLY, CDR2 FYNNEI. CDR3 in DNA: TGTGCCAGCAGTGAAGCCCAAAACAGGGCGTATTTTGAAAAACTGTTTTTT. Protein: CASSEAQNRAYFEKLFF.

The gene calls are TRBV18 and TRBJ1-3, with a possible D match to TRBD1 (5 bases). In germline, CDR1 is KGHSH, CDR2 LQKENI. Trimming took 1 base from V and 7 from J, leaving 17 bases between them. There are 16 residues in the CDR3. Written as DNA, the CDR3 is TGTGCCAGCTCACCACAAGACAGCTCGGTTAGGAACACCATATATTTT. Protein sequence: CASSPQDSSVRNTIYF. Drawing the rest from reference TRBV18 and TRBJ1-3, the complete variable domain is NAGVMQNPRHLVRRRGQEARLRCSPMKGHSHVYWYRQLPEEGLKFMVYLQKENIIDESGMPKERFSAEFPKEGPSILRIQQVVRGDSAAYFCASSPQDSSVRNTIYFGEGSWLTVV.

This rearrangement joins TRBV3-1 (or the pseudogene TRBV3-2) to TRBJ1-2, with TRBD1 identical over 10 bases. V lost 4 bases, J lost 7 bases, and 9 bases stayed unmatched. The CDR3 sequence is 15 residues long. The germline V gene has CDR1 LGHDT and CDR2 YNNKEL (reference sequence). CDR3 amino acids: CASSPAGTGEFGYTF. CDR3 sequence (DNA): TGTGCCAGCAGCCCCGCCGGGACAGGGGAGTTTGGCTACACCTTC.

The J gene is TRBJ1-1, the V gene TRBV5-4, with 10 bases matching TRBD1. This CDR3 comprises 16 residues. The ends lost 4 bases at V and 4 bases at J; junction bases unmatched: 10. CDR1 is SGHNT and CDR2 is YYREEE in the germline V gene (reference sequence). The CDR3 is CASSPRDRGLGTEAFF. CDR3 bases: TGTGCCAGCAGCCCCCGGGACAGGGGATTGGGCACTGAAGCTTTCTTT.

The chain is built from TRBV9 and TRBJ1-2; tentative D call: TRBD1 (6 bases). The V gene's germline CDR1 is SGDLS and CDR2 YYNGEE. The V end lost 2 bases, the J end lost 3 bases, and 11 bases lay between the germline ends. The CDR3 spans 14 residues. In DNA, the CDR3 is TGTGCCAGCAGCGTCCGGGACAAAGACTATGGCTACACCTTC. This codes for CASSVRDKDYGYTF.

The rearrangement joins TRBV19 to TRBJ1-2, with D possibly being TRBD1 (5 bases). CDR1 is LNHDA and CDR2 is SQIVND in the germline V gene (reference sequence). V was shortened by 7 bases and J by 2 bases, with 14 bases between the two germline ends. This CDR3 is 14 amino acids long. CDR3 protein: CASTPTGENYGYTF. The CDR3 nucleotides read TGTGCCAGTACTCCCACGGGGGAAAACTATGGCTACACCTTC.